A single sample gave rise to the 4 T cell receptor beta chains below, sequenced in a study of monozygotic twins with cystic fibrosis. Profiling relied on immunoSEQ multiplex PCR, and the TCRdb table lists in-frame clones only, not all of them. The data hold roughly 32,000 clones, with 90% to 98% observed a single time. Sequenced material: blood. The receptors here all came from a girl aged 2 to 10 with cystic fibrosis.

V is TRBV28 and J is TRBJ1-2; 10 bases are a match to TRBD1. Germline values: CDR1 MDHEN, CDR2 SYDVKM. V was clipped by 5 bases and J by 1 base; unmatched bases: 7. The CDR3 is made up of 16 amino acids. The CDR3 DNA follows: TGTGCCAGCAGTCTCGAGACAGGGGGCTATAACTATGGCTACACCTTC. Translation gives CASSLETGGYNYGYTF.

The CDR3: CASSYSGALLNEQYF. In DNA, the CDR3 is TGTGCCAGCAGTTACTCGGGGGCGCTGTTGAACGAGCAGTACTTC. The V and J genes are TRBV6-5 and TRBJ2-7; the D gene is possibly TRBD1 (6 bases). Trimming removed 0 bases from V and 5 bases from J, with 14 bases in between. This CDR3 is 15 amino acids long. Germline V gene lookup returns CDR1 MNHEY and CDR2 SVGAGI.

The V call is TRBV5-4, the J call TRBJ1-2; D is unresolved. The germline V gene encodes CDR1 SGHNT and CDR2 YYREEE (reference sequence). This CDR3 has 16 amino acids. Between the trimmed V and J ends, which lost 4 bases and 4 bases, there was a span of 20 bases. The CDR3 loop is CASSPGGREVTYGYTF. CDR3 nucleotides: TGTGCCAGCAGCCCGGGTGGGAGGGAAGTTACCTATGGCTACACCTTC.

CDR3 region: CASNAGNYGYTF. CDR3 bases: TGTGCCAGTAATGCAGGGAACTATGGCTACACCTTC. V is TRBV19 and J is TRBJ1-2, with D possibly TRBD1 on 5 matching bases. Trimming shortened V by 7 bases and J by 2 bases, and 8 bases separated the two germline ends. Germline CDR1 LNHDA, CDR2 SQIVND (reference sequence). The CDR3 length is 12 residues.